Here is one T cell receptor beta chain with its context. The CDR3 is 14 amino acids. The germline V gene encodes CDR1 SGDLS and CDR2 YYNGEE. Deletions cut 0 bases from V and 1 base from J, with 7 bases between. The repertoire was sequenced with immunoSEQ multiplex PCR; TCRdb's copy has only in-frame clones and lacks some. The data contain around 60,000 clones, around nine tenths of them singletons. This sample was included in a study of glioma-infiltrating T cells after dendritic cell vaccination. Across the whole study: Autologous tumor lysate was loaded overnight onto monocyte-derived dendritic cells grown 6 to 7 days with IL-4 and GM-CSF.

Time point: after dendritic cell vaccination, including at tumor progression/relapse. Sequencing used blood, obtained after dendritic cell vaccination. The sequence was collected from a human donor with glioblastoma. The chain links TRBV9 to TRBJ1-1; D perhaps matches TRBD1 (5 bases). The CDR3 DNA reads as TGTGCCAGCAGCGTAGACAGGCGGAACACTGAAGCTTTCTTT. Residues: CASSVDRRNTEAFF.